This T cell receptor beta chain was identified during a study of T cell changes during pregnancy in multiple sclerosis. Libraries were prepared by immunoSEQ multiplex PCR; TCRdb keeps only in-frame clonotypes and omits some of them. The sample has about 55,000 clones; 85% to 90% are singletons. This clone showed up just once. Germline-derived CDR1 and CDR2 are SGHRS and YFSETQ. Trimming removed 2 bases at V and 6 bases at J, with 11 bases between. The CDR3 totals 13 residues. This chain connects TRBV5-1 to TRBJ1-2; D uncertain. The specimen comprised CD4+ T cells from peripheral blood mononuclear cells, sampled in the first trimester of pregnancy. This sequence originates from a female donor with multiple sclerosis, enrolled in a pregnancy study. The CDR3: CASSFAAVDGYTF. In DNA form, the CDR3 reads TGCGCCAGCAGCTTTGCTGCGGTTGATGGCTACACCTTC.